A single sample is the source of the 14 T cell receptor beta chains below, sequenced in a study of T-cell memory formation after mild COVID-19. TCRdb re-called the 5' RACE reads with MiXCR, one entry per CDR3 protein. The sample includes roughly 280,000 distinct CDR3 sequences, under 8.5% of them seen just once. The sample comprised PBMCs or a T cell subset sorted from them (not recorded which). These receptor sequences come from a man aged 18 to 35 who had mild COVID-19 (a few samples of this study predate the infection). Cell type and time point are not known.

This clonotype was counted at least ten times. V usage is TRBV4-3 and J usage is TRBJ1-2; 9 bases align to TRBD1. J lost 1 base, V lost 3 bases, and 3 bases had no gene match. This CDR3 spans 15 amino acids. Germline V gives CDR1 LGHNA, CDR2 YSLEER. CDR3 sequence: CASSQGTGNNYGYTF. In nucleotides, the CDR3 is TGCGCCAGCAGCCAGGGGACAGGGAATAACTATGGCTACACCTTC.

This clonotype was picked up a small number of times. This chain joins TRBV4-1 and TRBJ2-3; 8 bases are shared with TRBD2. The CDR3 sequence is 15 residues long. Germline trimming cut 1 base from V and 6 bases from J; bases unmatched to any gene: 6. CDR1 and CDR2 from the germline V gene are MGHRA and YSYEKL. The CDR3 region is CASSQAGAGVDTQYF. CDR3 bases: TGCGCCAGCAGCCAAGCAGGAGCGGGGGTGGATACGCAGTATTTT.

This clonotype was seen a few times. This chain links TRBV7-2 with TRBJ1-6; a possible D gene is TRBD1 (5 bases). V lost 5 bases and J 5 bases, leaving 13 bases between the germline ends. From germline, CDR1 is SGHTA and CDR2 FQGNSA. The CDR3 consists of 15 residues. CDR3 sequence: CASSLAGSDNSPLHF. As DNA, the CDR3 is TGTGCCAGCAGCCTCGCAGGGTCCGATAATTCACCCCTCCACTTT.

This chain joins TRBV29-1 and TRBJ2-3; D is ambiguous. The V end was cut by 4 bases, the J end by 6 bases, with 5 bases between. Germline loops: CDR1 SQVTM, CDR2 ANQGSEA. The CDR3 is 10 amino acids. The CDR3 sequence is CSVGWDTQYF. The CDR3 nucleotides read TGCAGCGTTGGGTGGGATACGCAGTATTTT.

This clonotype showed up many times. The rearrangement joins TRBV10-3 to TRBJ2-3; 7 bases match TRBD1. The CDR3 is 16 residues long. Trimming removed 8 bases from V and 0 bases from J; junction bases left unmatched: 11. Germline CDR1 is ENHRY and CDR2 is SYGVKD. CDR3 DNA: TGTGCCATCGGACGTACCACAGGGGCCAGCACAGATACGCAGTATTTT. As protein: CAIGRTTGASTDTQYF.

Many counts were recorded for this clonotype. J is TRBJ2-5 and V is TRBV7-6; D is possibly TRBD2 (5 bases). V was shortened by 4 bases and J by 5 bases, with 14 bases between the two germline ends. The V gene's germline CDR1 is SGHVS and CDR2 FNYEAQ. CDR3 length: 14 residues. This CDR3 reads CASSSSLASETQYF. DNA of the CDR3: TGTGCCAGCAGCTCGTCTCTAGCTTCGGAGACCCAGTACTTC.

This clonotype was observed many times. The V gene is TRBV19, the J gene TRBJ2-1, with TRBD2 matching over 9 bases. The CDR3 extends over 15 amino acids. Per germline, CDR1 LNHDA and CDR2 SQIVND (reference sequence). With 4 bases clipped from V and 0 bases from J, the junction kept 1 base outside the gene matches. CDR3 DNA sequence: TGTGCCAGTAGTAAGACTAGCGGCTCCTACAATGAGCAGTTCTTC. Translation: CASSKTSGSYNEQFF.

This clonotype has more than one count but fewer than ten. CDR3 DNA sequence: TGCAGCGTGCGATGGTCCTCTGGGGCCAACGTCCTGACTTTC. It codes for CSVRWSSGANVLTF. This chain connects TRBV29-1 to TRBJ2-6; D not resolved. Germline lookup yields CDR1 SQVTM and CDR2 ANQGSEA. The CDR3 loop spans 14 amino acids. Trimming shortened V by 6 bases and J by 0 bases, and 9 bases separated the two germline ends.

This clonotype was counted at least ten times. DNA for the CDR3: TGCAGTGCTAGCGGGGGGGCTTATGAGCAGTTCTTC. Protein: CSASGGAYEQFF. V usage is TRBV20-1 and J usage is TRBJ2-1, with TRBD2 matching over 8 bases. CDR3 length: 12 amino acids. Trimming took 3 bases from V and 8 from J; bases not matched to a gene: 3. Per the germline V gene, CDR1 is DFQATT and CDR2 is SNEGSKA (reference sequence).

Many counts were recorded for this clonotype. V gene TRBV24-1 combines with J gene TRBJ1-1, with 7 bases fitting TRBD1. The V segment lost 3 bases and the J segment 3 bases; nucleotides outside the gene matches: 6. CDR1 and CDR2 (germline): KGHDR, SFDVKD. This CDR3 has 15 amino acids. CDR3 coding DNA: TGTGCCACCAGTGATGCTCGGCAGGGGGACACTGAAGCTTTCTTT. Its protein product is CATSDARQGDTEAFF.

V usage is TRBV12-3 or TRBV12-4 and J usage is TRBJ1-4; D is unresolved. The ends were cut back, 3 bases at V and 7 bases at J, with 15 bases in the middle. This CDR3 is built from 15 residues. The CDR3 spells CASSFPRVVGEKLFF. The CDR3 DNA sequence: TGTGCCAGCAGTTTTCCCCGGGTGGTAGGTGAAAAACTGTTTTTT.

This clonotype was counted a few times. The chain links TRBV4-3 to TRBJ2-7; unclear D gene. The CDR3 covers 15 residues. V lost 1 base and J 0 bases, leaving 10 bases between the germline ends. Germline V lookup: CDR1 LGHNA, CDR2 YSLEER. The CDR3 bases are TGCGCCAGCAGCCAAGTCATCGCCAGCTCCTACGAGCAGTACTTC. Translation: CASSQVIASSYEQYF.

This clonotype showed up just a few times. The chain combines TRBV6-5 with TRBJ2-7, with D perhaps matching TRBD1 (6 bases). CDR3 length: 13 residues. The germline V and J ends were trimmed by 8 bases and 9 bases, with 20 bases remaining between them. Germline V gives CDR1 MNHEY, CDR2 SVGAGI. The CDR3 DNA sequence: TGTGCCAGCGGAGCGCAACAGGGCTCCGGGCAGTACTTC. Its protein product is CASGAQQGSGQYF.

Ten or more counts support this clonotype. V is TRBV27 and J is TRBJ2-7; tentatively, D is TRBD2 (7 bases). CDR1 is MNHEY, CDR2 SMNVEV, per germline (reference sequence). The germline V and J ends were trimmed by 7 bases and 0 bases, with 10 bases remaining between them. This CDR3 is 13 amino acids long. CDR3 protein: CASMGGASYEQYF. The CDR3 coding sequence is TGTGCCAGCATGGGGGGGGCCTCCTACGAGCAGTACTTC.